This T cell receptor (beta chain) was captured in a study of cytomegalovirus exposure and HLA in healthy donors (dated by TCRdb to 2016 to 2017). For the wider study: An earlier analysis of 587 of the donors reported 276 Gb of sequence data and 117 million unique TCR beta sequences obtained from roughly 180 million T cells. Roughly 300 gigabases of sequencing data and around 80 million unique TCR sequences made up an early release that covered several hundred HLA-typed donors. Of the approximately 400 genotyped donors, 70% to 90% were placed in the genetic ancestry cluster associated with self-reported Caucasian donors. The study aimed to test whether signatures of past pathogen exposure could be identified by cataloging public T cell receptors. Using immunosequencing, the study profiled T cell repertoires from 666 subjects and related those repertoires to cytomegalovirus serostatus. In addition to the first cohort of approximately 670 subjects, a separate validation cohort of approximately 130 different subjects was used. The study combined high-throughput TCR immunosequencing, statistical association of individual TCRs with disease status, and machine learning to predict cytomegalovirus infection status. A later analysis re-examined previously published TCR beta repertoires from hundreds of donors and added high-resolution HLA genotyping to investigate patterns of TCR occurrence. The later analysis used no new phenotypic data to find candidate immune exposures, relying instead on TCR beta sequences and their occurrence across donors. To decide whether each TCR beta V gene segment behaved as functional or pseudogenic, an earlier analysis of approximately 600 of the donors relied on high-throughput TCR beta sequencing. Donor age, sex, ethnicity and CMV serostatus were collected together with the repertoire data. A later genetic analysis took genome-wide SNP genotypes for about 55% of the roughly 670 donors and used that subset as a discovery cohort. All discovery cohort repertoires had been generated using a single sequencing platform. HLA typing covered class I and class II loci at four-digit resolution. Typing coverage varied by locus: roughly 629-630 donors for A, B, C, DRB1 and DQB1; more than 500 for DQA1; 606 for DPA1; roughly 470 for DPB1. A few DR-DQ haplotypes were treated as single units for association and clustering because of strong linkage in the cohort. Among about 370 genotyped donors of the cohort, an average of about 220,000 unique TCR beta nucleotide sequences was sequenced per donor, of which about 18% were non-productive.

Library method: the immunoSEQ multiplex PCR assay. The multiplex PCR relied on a mix of 60 forward primers for TCR Vbeta segments and 13 reverse primers for TCR Jbeta segments. A multiplex PCR assay on genomic DNA amplified the CDR3 region of rearranged TCR beta genes. The amplified TCR beta libraries were sequenced on the Illumina HiSeq System as 87-base-pair reads. The original methods were these. Across the roughly 640 repertoires, a later analysis counted 78 million or so unique TCR beta chains, roughly 11 million of which were shared by at least two donors. A nearest-neighbor algorithm error-corrected the raw reads and collapsed the reads into unique sequences, merging closely related sequences to remove PCR and sequencing errors. Alignment of CDR3 sequences to IMGT reference sequences was used to assign V, D and J gene segments. Each retained sequence needed at least a six-nucleotide match to both a V gene segment and a J gene segment. Rearrangements were called productive when the CDR3 lacked stop codons and stayed in frame with V and J; all others were non-productive. Following IMGT convention, CDR3 was defined as the stretch from the second conserved V-encoded cysteine up to the conserved J-encoded phenylalanine. The earlier analysis of approximately 500 of the donors excluded sequences that lacked an unambiguous match to a single V gene segment. An earlier analysis of around 600 of the donors classified V segments as functional when productive rearrangements were above 56.7% and as segregating when the standard deviation between donors was above 5%. A statistical classification framework was built for diagnosing cytomegalovirus status from the catalog of TCR beta chain sequences. V and J gene assignment, in a later analysis, came from comparing TCR nucleotide sequences with IMGT/GENE-DB human TR gene sequences. In a later analysis, CDR3 sequences and most-parsimonious VDJ recombination scenarios were assigned using the TCRdist pipeline. In a later analysis, each TCR beta chain was defined by its CDR3 amino acid sequence together with its V-gene family, and reads lacking a unique V-gene family were excluded. As a way to deal with suspected cross-contamination and a sequencing artifact, a later analysis dropped over 550 nucleotide sequences that were highly shared and had low generation probability. In a later analysis, a clonal expansion index for each public chain was calculated from normalized within-repertoire ranks of inferred template counts. A later analysis computed generation probabilities with a VDJ recombination model fitted to out-of-frame rearrangements, and checked the results against IGoR. Hypergeometric tests were used in a later analysis to score TCR-TCR, TCR-HLA and TCR-CMV co-occurrence, with a repertoire-size bias correction applied to the TCR pairs. False discovery rates were estimated in a later analysis by permuting HLA or CMV assignments 20 times. A later analysis grouped co-occurring TCRs with DBSCAN, adding TCRdist sequence similarity when clustering within HLA-allele-positive subsets. Repertoires with fewer than 30,000 or more than 120,000 public chains were left out of co-occurrence clustering, as were five repertoires with anomalous nucleotide sharing. TCRdb mirrors the immuneACCESS table, restricted to in-frame sequences. Some clones are absent from its copies; in checked studies, under half trace to an unresolved V gene, and the reason for the others is unknown. V and J calls and clone size follow that table, whereas D and trimming were derived from the DNA. Across this sample there are about 140,000 clones, with around 80% seen only once. Around 2.2% of the sample lies in the top ten.

Results the study describes overall, beyond this receptor: Specific HLA alleles were associated with 18,000 or so TCR beta sequences at a false discovery rate of 0.05 in a later analysis. In an earlier analysis of 587 of the donors, most TCR beta V segments appeared in productive rearrangements about 90% or about 30% of the time, broadly matching IMGT annotations. About 17 rarely observed V segments, including chromosome 9 orphons, were excluded from the earlier analysis of a few hundred of the donors because counts were too low. When HLA alleles, especially DR and DQ, strongly co-occurred, attributing TCR associations to individual alleles was difficult. The cohort was sequenced for TCR beta chains only, and without alpha or paired-chain data the features that could be detected were limited. CMV serostatus was the only immune exposure information available for the cohort. Presence/absence analyses assumed roughly uniform sequencing depth across donors, an assumption that may not hold. A later analysis found that TCR association rates varied across HLA loci, with DRB1 alleles showing the most associated TCRs and HLA-C alleles the fewest. A further reported finding was that TCR beta sequences accurately predicted the HLA-A and HLA-B alleles for most subjects in the first cohort. Compared with the roughly 600-donor mean, donors in an Asian-associated ancestry cluster had fewer N-insertions in productive TCRs, according to a later genetic analysis. The study gave a list of roughly 150 TCR beta chains associated with cytomegalovirus. According to the authors, the approach could potentially be generalized to other disease states and immunological phenotypes. In a later genetic analysis, a missense DCLRE1C variant was associated with V-gene and J-gene trimming of TCR beta chains, and the association was replicated in an independent cohort. Correlated functional status among segregating V segments might be attributable to linkage disequilibrium, but an unknown experimental factor could not be ruled out. In a later analysis, HLA-associated TCR beta chains were found to be more clonally expanded and to have lower generation probabilities than equally common non-associated chains. Most TCR sequences were seen in very few donors, while some public TCRs were found in many individuals. A later analysis reported that several top co-occurrence clusters appeared linked to parvovirus B19, influenza, CMV and Epstein-Barr virus. In a later analysis, most CMV-associated TCR beta chains were found to appear HLA-restricted, with HLA associations seemingly driven largely by CMV exposure. The classifier was reported to diagnose cytomegalovirus status with high specificity and sensitivity in both the original cohort and the validation cohort. Because the 87-base-pair reads could not distinguish some IMGT-functional V segments, including TRBV6-2 and TRBV6-3, those segments were excluded. A group of highly shared sequence variants was considered likely to be a technical artifact of the sequencing pipeline. Because some donors lacked HLA typing at each locus, the association tests relied only on the typed subset. A few of the identified cytomegalovirus-associated TCR beta chains were confirmed in vitro to be specific for cytomegalovirus antigens.

In regard to this clone: Its specific antigen is unknown. Base qualities are not provided; no much larger clone lies one nucleotide away.

CDR1 and CDR2 (MGHRA, YSYEKL) derive from the germline V gene. The CDR3 measures 15 amino acids from cysteine to phenylalanine. The only DNA kept is the CDR3, 45 bases in frame from the first base. From V the trimming removes 3 bases and from J it removes 2 bases, while the gene matches leave 6 bases of the junction unaccounted for. The cohort consisted of approximately 690 healthy bone marrow donors. At the time of sampling, every cohort member was nominally healthy, though immune exposures that went unrecorded were likely present. The donor tested CMV seronegative and was one of the 352 seronegative cohort members. A peripheral blood sample was provided by each donor, and peripheral blood mononuclear cells were used for TCR beta sequencing. The Qiagen DNeasy Blood Extraction Kit was used to extract genomic DNA from the blood cell samples.

The sequence links TRBV4-1 to TRBJ2-5; 7 of the junction bases match TRBD1. The clonotype was recovered from a man under 40 in good health and CMV-seronegative. Material for sequencing was PBMCs. At the DNA level, the sequence is TGCGCCAGCAGCCACGGACAGGCGACACAAGAGACCCAGTACTTC. Its protein product is CASSHGQATQETQYF.